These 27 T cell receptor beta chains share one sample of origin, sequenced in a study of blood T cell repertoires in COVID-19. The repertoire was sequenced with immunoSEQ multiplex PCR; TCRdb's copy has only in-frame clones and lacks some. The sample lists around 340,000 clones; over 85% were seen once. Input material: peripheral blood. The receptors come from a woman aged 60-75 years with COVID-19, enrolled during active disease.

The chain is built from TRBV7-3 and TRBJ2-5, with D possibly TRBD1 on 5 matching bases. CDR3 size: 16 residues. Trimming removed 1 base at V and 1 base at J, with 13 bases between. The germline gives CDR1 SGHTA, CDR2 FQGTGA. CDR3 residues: CASSLKGRQTQETQYF. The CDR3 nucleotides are TGTGCCAGCAGCTTAAAAGGGCGACAGACCCAAGAGACCCAGTACTTC.

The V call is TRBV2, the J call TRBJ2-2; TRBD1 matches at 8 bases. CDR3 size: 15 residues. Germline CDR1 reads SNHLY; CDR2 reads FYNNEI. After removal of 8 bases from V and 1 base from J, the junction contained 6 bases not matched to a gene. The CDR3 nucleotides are TGTGCCAGCCGCCGACAGGGGCAGAACACCGGGGAGCTGTTTTTT. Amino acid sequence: CASRRQGQNTGELFF.

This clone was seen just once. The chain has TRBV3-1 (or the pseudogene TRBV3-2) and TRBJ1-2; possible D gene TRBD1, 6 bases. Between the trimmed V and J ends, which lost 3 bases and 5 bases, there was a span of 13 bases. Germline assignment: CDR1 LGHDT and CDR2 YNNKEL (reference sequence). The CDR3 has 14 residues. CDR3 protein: CASSQRQGWYGYTF. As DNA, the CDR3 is TGTGCCAGCAGCCAGAGGCAGGGGTGGTATGGCTACACCTTC.

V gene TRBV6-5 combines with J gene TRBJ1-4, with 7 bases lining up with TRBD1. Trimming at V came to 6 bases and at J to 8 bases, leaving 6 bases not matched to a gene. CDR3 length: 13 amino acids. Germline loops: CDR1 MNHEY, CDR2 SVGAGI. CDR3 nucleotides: TGTGCCAGCAGGGGACAGATCGGGGAAAAACTGTTTTTT. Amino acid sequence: CASRGQIGEKLFF.

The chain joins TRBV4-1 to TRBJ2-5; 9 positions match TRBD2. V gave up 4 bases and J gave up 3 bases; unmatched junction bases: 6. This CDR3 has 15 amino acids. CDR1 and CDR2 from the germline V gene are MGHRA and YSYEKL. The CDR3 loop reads CASSPGASGEETQYF. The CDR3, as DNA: TGCGCCAGCAGCCCCGGAGCTAGCGGGGAAGAGACCCAGTACTTC.

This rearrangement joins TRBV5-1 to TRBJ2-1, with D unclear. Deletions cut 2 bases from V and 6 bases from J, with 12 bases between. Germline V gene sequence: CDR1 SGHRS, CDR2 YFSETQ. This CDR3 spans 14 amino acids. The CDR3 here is CASSFLVSSNEQFF. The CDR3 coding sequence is TGCGCCAGCAGCTTCCTAGTCAGTAGCAATGAGCAGTTCTTC.

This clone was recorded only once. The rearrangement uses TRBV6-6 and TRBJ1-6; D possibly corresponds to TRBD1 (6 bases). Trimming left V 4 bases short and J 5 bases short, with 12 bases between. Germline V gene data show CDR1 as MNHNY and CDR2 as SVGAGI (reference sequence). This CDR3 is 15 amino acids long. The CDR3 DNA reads TGTGCCAGCAGTTCTACAGGGATTAATAATTCACCCCTCCACTTT. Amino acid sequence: CASSSTGINNSPLHF.

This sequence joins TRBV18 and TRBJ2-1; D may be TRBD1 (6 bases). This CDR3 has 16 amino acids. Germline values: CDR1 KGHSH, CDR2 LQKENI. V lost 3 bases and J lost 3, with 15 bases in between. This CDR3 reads CASSPGHKVGYNEQFF. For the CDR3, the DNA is TGTGCCAGCTCACCGGGACATAAGGTCGGCTACAATGAGCAGTTCTTC.

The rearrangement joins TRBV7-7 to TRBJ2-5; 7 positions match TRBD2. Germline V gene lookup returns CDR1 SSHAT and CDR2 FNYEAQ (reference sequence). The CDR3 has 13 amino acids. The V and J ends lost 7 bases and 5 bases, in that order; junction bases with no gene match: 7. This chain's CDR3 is CASTSPGGETQYF. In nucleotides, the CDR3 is TGTGCCAGCACTTCGCCCGGGGGGGAGACCCAGTACTTC.

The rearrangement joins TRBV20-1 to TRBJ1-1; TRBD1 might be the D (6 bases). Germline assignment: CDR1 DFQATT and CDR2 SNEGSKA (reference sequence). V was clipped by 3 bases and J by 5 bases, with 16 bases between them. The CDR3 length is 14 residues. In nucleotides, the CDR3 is TGCAGTGCTAGTGCGCAGGGGTCACGGACTGAAGCTTTCTTT. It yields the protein CSASAQGSRTEAFF.

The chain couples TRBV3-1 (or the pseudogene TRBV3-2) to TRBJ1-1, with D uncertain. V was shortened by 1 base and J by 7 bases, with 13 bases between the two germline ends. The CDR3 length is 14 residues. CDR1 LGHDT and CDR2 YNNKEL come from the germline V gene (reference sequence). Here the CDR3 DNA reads TGTGCCAGCAGCCAAGGATGGCAGGCAAATGAAGCTTTCTTT. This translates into CASSQGWQANEAFF.

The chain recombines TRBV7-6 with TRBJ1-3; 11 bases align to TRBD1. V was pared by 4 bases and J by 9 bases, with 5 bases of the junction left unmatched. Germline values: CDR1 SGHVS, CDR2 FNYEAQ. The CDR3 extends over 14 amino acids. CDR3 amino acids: CASSSGTGGVTIYF. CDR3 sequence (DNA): TGTGCCAGCAGCTCCGGGACAGGGGGTGTCACCATATATTTT.

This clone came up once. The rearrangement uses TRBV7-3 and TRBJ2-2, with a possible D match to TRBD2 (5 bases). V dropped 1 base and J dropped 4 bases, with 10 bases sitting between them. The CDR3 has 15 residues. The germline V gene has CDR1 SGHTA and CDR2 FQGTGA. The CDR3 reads CASSLKRVGTGELFF. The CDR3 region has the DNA TGTGCCAGCAGCTTAAAGAGGGTCGGCACCGGGGAGCTGTTTTTT.

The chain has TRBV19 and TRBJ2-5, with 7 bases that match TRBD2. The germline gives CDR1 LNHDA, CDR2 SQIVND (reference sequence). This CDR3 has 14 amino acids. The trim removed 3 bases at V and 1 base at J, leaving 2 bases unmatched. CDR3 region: CASSMAGVQETQYF. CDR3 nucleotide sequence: TGTGCCAGTAGTATGGCGGGGGTCCAAGAGACCCAGTACTTC.

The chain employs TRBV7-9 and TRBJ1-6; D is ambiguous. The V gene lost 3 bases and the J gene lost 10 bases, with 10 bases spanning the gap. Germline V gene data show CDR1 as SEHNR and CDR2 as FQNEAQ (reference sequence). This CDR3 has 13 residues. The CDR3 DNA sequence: TGTGCCAGCAGCTTCTCTGGTAGCTCACCCCTCCACTTT. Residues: CASSFSGSSPLHF.

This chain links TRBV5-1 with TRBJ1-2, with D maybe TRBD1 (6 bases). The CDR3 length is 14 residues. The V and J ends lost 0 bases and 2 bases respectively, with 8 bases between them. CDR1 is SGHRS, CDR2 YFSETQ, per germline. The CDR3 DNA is TGCGCCAGCAGCTTGGGGACAGACAACTATGGCTACACCTTC. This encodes CASSLGTDNYGYTF.

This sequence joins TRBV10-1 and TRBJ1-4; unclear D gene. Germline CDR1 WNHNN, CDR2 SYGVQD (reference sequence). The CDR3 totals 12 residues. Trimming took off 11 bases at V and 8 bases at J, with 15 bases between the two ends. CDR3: CARGGNGEKLFF. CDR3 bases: TGCGCCCGTGGAGGAAACGGCGAAAAACTGTTTTTT.

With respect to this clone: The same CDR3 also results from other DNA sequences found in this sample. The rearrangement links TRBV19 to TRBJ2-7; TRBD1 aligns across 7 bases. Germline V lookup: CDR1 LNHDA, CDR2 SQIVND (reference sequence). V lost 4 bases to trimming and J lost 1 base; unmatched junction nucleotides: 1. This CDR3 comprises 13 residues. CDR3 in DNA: TGTGCCAGTAGTAAACAGGGGTCCTACGAGCAGTACTTC. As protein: CASSKQGSYEQYF.

The CDR3 DNA follows: TGTGCCAGCAGCTTAGGTCAGGGGGCAATCGGCTATGGCTACACCTTC. It yields the protein CASSLGQGAIGYGYTF. The chain is built from TRBV7-2 and TRBJ1-2, with TRBD1 identical over 8 bases. This CDR3 contains 16 residues. V shed 1 base and J 4 bases; nucleotides not matched to a gene: 8. CDR1 and CDR2 from the germline V gene are SGHTA and FQGNSA.

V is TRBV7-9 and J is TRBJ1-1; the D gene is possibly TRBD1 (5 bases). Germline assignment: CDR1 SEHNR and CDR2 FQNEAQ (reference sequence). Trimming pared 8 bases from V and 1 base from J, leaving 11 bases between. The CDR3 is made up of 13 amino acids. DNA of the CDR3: TGTGCCAGCGCGTGGGGCTCGAACACTGAAGCTTTCTTT. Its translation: CASAWGSNTEAFF.

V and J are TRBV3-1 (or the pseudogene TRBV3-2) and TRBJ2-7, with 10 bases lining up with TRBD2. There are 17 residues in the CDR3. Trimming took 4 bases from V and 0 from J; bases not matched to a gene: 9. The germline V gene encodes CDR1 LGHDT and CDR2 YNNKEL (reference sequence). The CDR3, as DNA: TGTGCCAGCAGCCGAACCCTAGCGGGGGCGAGCTCCTACGAGCAGTACTTC. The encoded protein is CASSRTLAGASSYEQYF.

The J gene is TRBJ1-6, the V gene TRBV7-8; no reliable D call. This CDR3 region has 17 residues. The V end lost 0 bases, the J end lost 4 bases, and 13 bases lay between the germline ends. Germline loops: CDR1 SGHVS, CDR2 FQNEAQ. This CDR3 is CASSLAPLVAYNSPLHF. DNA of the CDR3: TGTGCCAGCAGCTTAGCCCCACTAGTTGCATATAATTCACCCCTCCACTTT.

The CDR3 bases are TGCGCCAGCAGCGTGGGACAGTTCGATAATTCACCCCTCCACTTT. Translation gives CASSVGQFDNSPLHF. The chain has TRBV5-1 and TRBJ1-6; the match to TRBD1 covers 7 bases. V lost 4 bases to trimming and J lost 5 bases; unmatched junction nucleotides: 6. From germline, CDR1 is SGHRS and CDR2 YFSETQ. This CDR3 contains 15 residues.

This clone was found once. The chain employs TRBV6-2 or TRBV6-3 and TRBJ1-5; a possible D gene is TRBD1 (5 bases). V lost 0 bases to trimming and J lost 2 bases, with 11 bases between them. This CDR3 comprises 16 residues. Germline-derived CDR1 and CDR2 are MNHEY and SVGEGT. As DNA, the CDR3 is TGTGCCAGCAGTTACTCGGGAGGGGTAGGCAATCAGCCCCAGCATTTT. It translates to CASSYSGGVGNQPQHF.

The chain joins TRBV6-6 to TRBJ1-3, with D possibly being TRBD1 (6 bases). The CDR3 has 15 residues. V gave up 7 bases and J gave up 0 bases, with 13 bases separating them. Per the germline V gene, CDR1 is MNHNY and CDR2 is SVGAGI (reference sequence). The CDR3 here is CASIRTADSGNTIYF. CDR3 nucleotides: TGTGCCAGCATTAGGACAGCCGACTCTGGAAACACCATATATTTT.

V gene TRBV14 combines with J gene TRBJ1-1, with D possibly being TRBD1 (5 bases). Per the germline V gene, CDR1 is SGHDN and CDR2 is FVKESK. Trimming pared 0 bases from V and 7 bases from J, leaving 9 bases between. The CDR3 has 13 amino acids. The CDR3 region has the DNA TGTGCCAGCAGCCAAGACCGACAGTATGAAGCTTTCTTT. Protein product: CASSQDRQYEAFF.

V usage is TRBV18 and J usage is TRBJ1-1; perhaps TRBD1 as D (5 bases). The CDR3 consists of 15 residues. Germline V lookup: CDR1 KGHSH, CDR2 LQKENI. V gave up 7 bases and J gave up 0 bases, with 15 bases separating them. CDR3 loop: CASFFREAMNTEAFF. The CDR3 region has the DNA TGTGCCAGCTTTTTCAGGGAGGCTATGAACACTGAAGCTTTCTTT.